This TCR beta chain came from a study of CD8+ T cells in alopecia areata. Study-wide context: Treated patients were given oral tofacitinib, which was dosed at 5 to 10 mg twice daily. Affected scalp percentage gauged treated patients' severity.

Treatment specified: oral pan-JAK inhibitor, 5-10 mg twice daily. Separation by sorting yielded CD4+ and CD8+ T cells from PBMCs. Regarding this clone: What it binds is unknown.

RNA was isolated and reverse transcribed to cDNA, the sequencing template. TCRdb keeps only in-frame clones here, not all; method: immunoSEQ multiplex PCR. The repertoire holds 110,000 or so clones, roughly 50% seen once, with roughly 3.5% in the top ten. Study findings and constraints: Persistence in scalp and blood during tofacitinib was observed for many expanded lesional clones.

The receptor's source is a human donor with alopecia areata. The specimen comprised CD4+ T cells sorted from blood, sampled at week 24, from a patient treated with tofacitinib.

The CDR3 region has the DNA TGCAGCGCCGTCAAGGGGGGAAACACTGAAGCTTTCTTT. Amino acids: CSAVKGGNTEAFF. The chain uses TRBV29-1 and TRBJ1-1; D may be TRBD1 (6 bases). The length of the CDR3 is 13 residues. The germline CDR1 and CDR2 sequences are SQVTM and ANQGSEA. Trimming took off 7 bases at V and 2 bases at J, with 14 bases between the two ends.